These 19 T cell receptor beta chains share one sample of origin, sequenced in a study of T cell responses to AZD1222 COVID-19 vaccine. Sequenced by immunoSEQ multiplex PCR; TCRdb stores in-frame clones only, minus some. The table has about 150,000 clones, more than 75% seen once. Sequencing used peripheral blood, obtained 28 days after the second AZD1222 dose. The receptor source for this set is an adult who received the AZD1222 COVID-19 vaccine.

The chain employs TRBV5-4 and TRBJ1-2, with TRBD1 matching over 7 bases. V was pared by 4 bases and J by 1 base, with 7 bases of the junction left unmatched. The CDR3 consists of 15 residues. Germline V gene lookup returns CDR1 SGHNT and CDR2 YYREEE (reference sequence). The CDR3 here is CASSPGDRVNYGYTF. In DNA form, the CDR3 reads TGTGCCAGCAGCCCCGGGGACAGAGTTAACTATGGCTACACCTTC. Together with reference TRBV5-4 and TRBJ1-2, the CDR3 gives the full variable domain: ETGVTQSPTHLIKTRGQQVTLRCSSQSGHNTVSWYQQALGQGPQFIFQYYREEENGRGNFPPRFSGLQFPNYSSELNVNALELDDSALYLCASSPGDRVNYGYTFGSGTRLTVV.

This clone occurred once. The gene calls are TRBV19 and TRBJ2-6, with TRBD2 matching over 12 bases. The CDR3 consists of 18 residues. The V gene's germline CDR1 is LNHDA and CDR2 SQIVND (reference sequence). V was clipped by 7 bases and J by 1 base; unmatched bases: 8. The CDR3 sequence: CASKTSGSLVSGANVLTF. CDR3 in DNA: TGTGCCAGTAAGACTAGCGGGAGCCTGGTATCTGGGGCCAACGTCCTGACTTTC.

This clone was recorded once. The rearrangement links TRBV30 to TRBJ2-2, with 11 bases aligning to TRBD2. V gave up 3 bases and J gave up 0 bases; unmatched junction bases: 6. Germline lookup yields CDR1 GTSNPN and CDR2 SVGIG (reference sequence). This CDR3 has 17 amino acids. The CDR3 region is CAWSGTSGLPNTGELFF. CDR3 nucleotide sequence: TGTGCCTGGAGCGGGACTAGCGGCCTTCCGAACACCGGGGAGCTGTTTTTT. The full variable domain, its missing parts supplied by reference TRBV30 and TRBJ2-2, is SQTIHQWPATLVQPVGSPLSLECTVEGTSNPNLYWYRQAAGRGLQLLFYSVGIGQISSEVPQNLSASRPQDRQFILSSKKLLLSDSGFYLCAWSGTSGLPNTGELFFGEGSRLTVL.

V is TRBV20-1 and J is TRBJ2-3; no clear D gene. V was trimmed by 5 bases and J by 7 bases, leaving 10 bases between them. This CDR3 has 11 residues. Looked up from germline, CDR1 is DFQATT and CDR2 is SNEGSKA (reference sequence). CDR3 protein: CSAPAPHTQYF. For the CDR3, the DNA is TGCAGTGCTCCTGCCCCCCATACGCAGTATTTT.

This rearrangement joins TRBV18 to TRBJ1-2; 8 positions agree with TRBD1. Trimming removed 2 bases from V and 6 bases from J; junction bases left unmatched: 5. Germline CDR1 reads KGHSH; CDR2 reads LQKENI. The CDR3 is 14 residues long. CDR3 in amino acids: CASSPGTGRNGYTF. The CDR3 DNA follows: TGTGCCAGCTCACCAGGGACAGGACGAAATGGCTACACCTTC.

The rearrangement links TRBV5-1 to TRBJ2-3, with 9 bases that match TRBD1. The CDR3 has 15 amino acids. V lost 4 bases and J lost 6; bases outside the gene matches: 9. Germline V gene sequence: CDR1 SGHRS, CDR2 YFSETQ. The DNA for the CDR3 is TGCGCCAGCAGCCCACCGGGACAGGGTGGGGATACGCAGTATTTT. This codes for CASSPPGQGGDTQYF.

In this sample, this clone turned up a few times. The chain employs TRBV7-6 and TRBJ1-3; the match to TRBD1 covers 8 bases. The CDR3 extends over 17 amino acids. V trimming: 5 bases; J trimming: 0 bases; junction bases outside the gene matches: 9. Germline lookup yields CDR1 SGHVS and CDR2 FNYEAQ. This CDR3 is CASSPRTGSPSGNTIYF. The CDR3, as DNA: TGTGCCAGCAGCCCCCGGACAGGGAGCCCCTCTGGAAACACCATATATTTT.

This sequence joins TRBV9 and TRBJ1-3; D gene uncertain. Germline V CDR1 and CDR2: SGDLS, YYNGEE. Trimming removed 4 bases from V and 0 bases from J, with 8 bases in between. This CDR3 comprises 14 residues. The CDR3 DNA is TGTGCCAGCAGCCTGGGAGGCTCTGGAAACACCATATATTTT. Encoded protein: CASSLGGSGNTIYF.

V usage is TRBV19 and J usage is TRBJ2-2; TRBD1 matches 8 bases. With V trimmed by 3 bases and J by 1 base, 7 bases remained unmatched. In germline, CDR1 is LNHDA, CDR2 SQIVND (reference sequence). This CDR3 spans 17 amino acids. The CDR3 sequence is CASSIGTGTGNTGELFF. DNA for the CDR3: TGTGCCAGTAGTATCGGTACCGGGACAGGGAACACCGGGGAGCTGTTTTTT.

This chain uses TRBV18 with TRBJ2-1; the D gene is possibly TRBD1 (5 bases). The CDR3 is made up of 13 amino acids. Trimming pared 4 bases from V and 7 bases from J, leaving 11 bases between. Germline CDR1 is KGHSH and CDR2 is LQKENI. CDR3 coding DNA: TGTGCCAGCTCACTTAACAGGATAAATGAGCAGTTCTTC. Amino acid sequence: CASSLNRINEQFF.

This clone has only one observation. Here the CDR3 DNA reads TGTGCCAGCAGCTTAGAGGGACTAGCAGATACGCAGTATTTT. This translates into CASSLEGLADTQYF. V is TRBV11-3 and J is TRBJ2-3, with 8 bases that match TRBD2. V was clipped by 0 bases and J by 4 bases; unmatched bases: 0. The CDR3 totals 14 residues. The V gene's germline CDR1 is SGHNT and CDR2 YENEEA. The full variable domain, in which reference TRBV11-3 and TRBJ2-3 provide the parts outside the CDR3, is EAGVVQSPRYKIIEKKQPVAFWCNPISGHNTLYWYLQNLGQGPELLIRYENEEAVDDSQLPKDRFSAERLKGVDSTLKIQPAELGDSAVYLCASSLEGLADTQYFGPGTRLTVL.

V usage is TRBV7-8 and J usage is TRBJ2-5, with a possible D match to TRBD2 (7 bases). V lost 7 bases, J lost 5 bases, and 20 bases lay in between. Germline CDR1 is SGHVS and CDR2 is FQNEAQ. This CDR3 has 15 residues. The chain's CDR3 is CASTRGRETGETQYF. CDR3 coding DNA: TGTGCCAGCACTCGGGGGCGGGAGACGGGTGAGACCCAGTACTTC.

The V gene is TRBV28, the J gene TRBJ2-1; the D gene could be TRBD1 or TRBD2 (5 bases each). V lost 1 base and J lost 5, with 15 bases in between. The CDR3 has 16 residues. Germline lookup yields CDR1 MDHEN and CDR2 SYDVKM. CDR3 nucleotide sequence: TGTGCCAGCAGTTTATTGGTGATCTCGGGGCACAATGAGCAGTTCTTC. Translation: CASSLLVISGHNEQFF.

The rearrangement uses TRBV5-1 and TRBJ1-4, with a possible D match to TRBD1 (6 bases). Germline-derived CDR1 and CDR2 are SGHRS and YFSETQ. The CDR3 spans 15 residues. V was pared by 0 bases and J by 4 bases, with 10 bases between. The CDR3 bases are TGCGCCAGCAGCTTGGTCCCAGGGGTTAATGAAAAACTGTTTTTT. This codes for CASSLVPGVNEKLFF. Full variable domain (rest looked up from reference TRBV5-1 and TRBJ1-4): KAGVTQTPRYLIKTRGQQVTLSCSPISGHRSVSWYQQTPGQGLQFLFEYFSETQRNKGNFPGRFSGRQFSNSRSEMNVSTLELGDSALYLCASSLVPGVNEKLFFGSGTQLSVL.

The genes are TRBV6-5 and TRBJ1-2; D unclear. V shed 1 base and J shed 4 bases, with 7 bases lying between them. The CDR3 has 13 residues. From germline, CDR1 is MNHEY and CDR2 SVGAGI. As DNA, the CDR3 is TGTGCCAGCAGTTACTACCGGGCCTATGGCTACACCTTC. This translates into CASSYYRAYGYTF.

The V gene is TRBV18, the J gene TRBJ1-3, with TRBD1 matching over 7 bases. The CDR3 length is 15 residues. Germline loops: CDR1 KGHSH, CDR2 LQKENI. Unmatched junction bases numbered 6, after V lost 3 bases and J lost 4 bases. The CDR3 DNA reads as TGTGCCAGCTCACCGAGACAGGGCGTAGGAAACACCATATATTTT. The encoded protein is CASSPRQGVGNTIYF. Full variable domain (rest looked up from reference TRBV18 and TRBJ1-3): NAGVMQNPRHLVRRRGQEARLRCSPMKGHSHVYWYRQLPEEGLKFMVYLQKENIIDESGMPKERFSAEFPKEGPSILRIQQVVRGDSAAYFCASSPRQGVGNTIYFGEGSWLTVV.

The CDR3 sequence: CASSLAGGQETQYF. The CDR3 nucleotides are TGTGCCAGTAGCCTAGCGGGGGGCCAAGAGACCCAGTACTTC. The rearrangement joins TRBV19 to TRBJ2-5, with 11 bases identical to TRBD2. Trimming removed 6 bases from V and 1 base from J; junction bases left unmatched: 1. Germline lookup yields CDR1 LNHDA and CDR2 SQIVND (reference sequence). The CDR3 extends over 14 amino acids.

The CDR3 region is CASSLVGTQSGNTIYF. CDR3 DNA: TGTGCCAGCAGCTTGGTGGGGACACAGAGCGGAAACACCATATATTTT. This chain uses TRBV5-6 with TRBJ1-3; TRBD1 might be the D (6 bases). The CDR3 spans 16 residues. V gave up 0 bases and J gave up 4 bases, with 14 bases separating them. Looked up from germline, CDR1 is SGHDT and CDR2 is YYEEEE.

The genes are TRBV7-8 and TRBJ1-4, with D hard to call. With 5 bases removed from V and 3 bases from J, the gap between germline ends came to 13 bases. The germline V gene has CDR1 SGHVS and CDR2 FQNEAQ. The CDR3 sequence is 15 residues long. The CDR3 protein is CASSTDTEANEKLFF. The DNA of the CDR3 is TGTGCCAGCAGCACCGACACCGAAGCTAATGAAAAACTGTTTTTT.